The 32 T cell receptor beta chains given below trace back to one sample, sequenced in a study of control samples from healthy donors and cancer patients. Data came from immunoSEQ multiplex PCR; TCRdb stores just in-frame clones and leaves some out. The top ten hold 3.5% to 4% of the sample, which has 70,000 to 80,000 clones, more than 85% seen once. The sample consisted of blood. The receptors here all came from a woman in her fifties or sixties in good health.

The chain carries TRBV3-1 (or the pseudogene TRBV3-2) and TRBJ1-3, with no clear D. Germline V gene lookup returns CDR1 LGHDT and CDR2 YNNKEL (reference sequence). The CDR3 extends over 15 amino acids. V shed 0 bases and J shed 1 base, with 7 bases lying between them. The CDR3 spells CASSQDGRSGNTIYF. The CDR3 nucleotides read TGTGCCAGCAGCCAAGATGGCCGGTCTGGAAACACCATATATTTT.

V is TRBV5-6 and J is TRBJ2-7, with D perhaps TRBD1 (6 bases). Germline V gene sequence: CDR1 SGHDT, CDR2 YYEEEE. CDR3 length: 14 amino acids. V shed 3 bases and J shed 2 bases, with 12 bases lying between them. This CDR3 reads CASSSWDMAYEQYF. CDR3 nucleotide sequence: TGTGCCAGCAGCTCGTGGGACATGGCCTACGAGCAGTACTTC.

This chain connects TRBV7-8 to TRBJ2-1, with 11 nucleotides matching TRBD2. Germline CDR1 reads SGHVS; CDR2 reads FQNEAQ. V lost 1 base to trimming and J lost 7 bases; unmatched junction nucleotides: 9. There are 17 residues in the CDR3. This CDR3 is CASSLVLLAGVRNEQFF. CDR3 DNA sequence: TGTGCCAGCAGCTTAGTACTACTAGCGGGAGTTCGGAATGAGCAGTTCTTC.

This chain joins TRBV9 and TRBJ2-3; D gene uncertain. V was trimmed by 3 bases and J by 3 bases, leaving 14 bases between them. CDR1 and CDR2 (germline): SGDLS, YYNGEE. This CDR3 contains 15 residues. CDR3 bases: TGTGCCAGCAGCGCCCCTAGACCGGAAACAGATACGCAGTATTTT. It codes for CASSAPRPETDTQYF.

V usage is TRBV6-1 and J usage is TRBJ2-5; D uncertain. V lost 3 bases, J lost 5 bases, and 13 bases lay in between. CDR1 is MNHNS, CDR2 SASEGT, per germline. There are 14 residues in the CDR3. The CDR3 protein is CASSDSSGGETQYF. CDR3 sequence (DNA): TGTGCCAGCAGTGATTCGTCGGGCGGCGAGACCCAGTACTTC.

This clone was seen only once. The chain has TRBV5-6 and TRBJ2-5; D unresolved. The CDR3 extends over 15 amino acids. V was clipped by 0 bases and J by 0 bases, with 9 bases between them. CDR1 and CDR2 from the germline V gene are SGHDT and YYEEEE. The CDR3 DNA follows: TGTGCCAGCAGCTTGGTTGCCCTGTACCAAGAGACCCAGTACTTC. Encoded protein: CASSLVALYQETQYF.

The rearrangement joins TRBV6-1 to TRBJ1-3; maybe TRBD1 (5 bases). Germline V gene data show CDR1 as MNHNS and CDR2 as SASEGT. This CDR3 has 15 residues. V was pared by 2 bases and J by 4 bases, with 12 bases between. The CDR3 protein is CASSELGAWGNTIYF. DNA for the CDR3: TGTGCCAGCAGTGAACTTGGGGCATGGGGAAACACCATATATTTT.

The chain links TRBV19 to TRBJ2-5, with D possibly TRBD1 on 5 matching bases. Trimming stripped 6 bases from V and 3 bases from J, with 11 bases between. The CDR3 spans 13 residues. CDR1 LNHDA and CDR2 SQIVND come from the germline V gene (reference sequence). The CDR3 spells CASRQIGEETQYF. Written as DNA, the CDR3 is TGTGCCAGTAGACAAATAGGGGAAGAGACCCAGTACTTC.

J is TRBJ2-7 and V is TRBV9; D gene unclear. With 0 bases removed from V and 2 bases from J, the gap between germline ends came to 9 bases. CDR3 length equals 14 residues. Germline V gene lookup returns CDR1 SGDLS and CDR2 YYNGEE. CDR3 sequence: CASSVVPGTYEQYF. The CDR3 bases are TGTGCCAGCAGCGTAGTTCCAGGAACCTACGAGCAGTACTTC.

With respect to this clone: Its ends do not fully match the called genes, so a read error is possible. Within the sample, other DNA sequences also encode this same CDR3. The chain is built from TRBV18 and TRBJ2-3; D is possibly TRBD2 (5 bases). The CDR3 runs 17 residues. CDR1 KGHSH and CDR2 LQKENI come from the germline V gene. CDR3 DNA sequence: TGCGCCAGCTCACCCCTTTTGGACTTTGCTCCGGGAGATACGCAGTATTTT. This sequence encodes CASSPLLDFAPGDTQYF.

The rearrangement joins TRBV28 to TRBJ1-1, with D perhaps matching TRBD1 (5 bases). Germline V gene lookup returns CDR1 MDHEN and CDR2 SYDVKM. This CDR3 is built from 15 residues. Trimming shortened V by 2 bases and J by 4 bases, and 14 bases separated the two germline ends. CDR3 protein: CASSLGAGRPTEAFF. In nucleotides, the CDR3 is TGTGCCAGCAGTTTAGGGGCAGGGCGCCCCACTGAAGCTTTCTTT.

A few counts support this clone. V and J are TRBV4-1 and TRBJ2-7; the D is unclear. Germline lookup yields CDR1 MGHRA and CDR2 YSYEKL. Trimming left V 1 base short and J 5 bases short, with 12 bases between. The CDR3 totals 14 residues. CDR3 DNA sequence: TGCGCCAGCAGCCAAGTCCCAGGTATAGACGAGCAGTACTTC. Residues: CASSQVPGIDEQYF.

The chain recombines TRBV15 with TRBJ2-7, with a tentative D call TRBD1 (6 bases). Trimming removed 0 bases at V and 0 bases at J, with 9 bases between. The germline gives CDR1 LNHNV, CDR2 YYDKDF (reference sequence). CDR3 length: 15 amino acids. For the CDR3, the DNA is TGTGCCACCAGCAGAGATTGGGGGCCCTCCTACGAGCAGTACTTC. Translating gives CATSRDWGPSYEQYF.

A single count supports this clone. The J gene is TRBJ2-5, the V gene TRBV11-3, with 8 bases matching TRBD2. Trimming at V came to 4 bases and at J to 1 base, leaving 5 bases not matched to a gene. This CDR3 is built from 15 residues. From germline, CDR1 is SGHNT and CDR2 YENEEA. The CDR3 bases are TGTGCCAGCAGCTCGGGGACTAGAGGCCAAGAGACCCAGTACTTC. It encodes CASSSGTRGQETQYF. Looking up the rest from reference TRBV11-3 and TRBJ2-5 gives the full variable domain: EAGVVQSPRYKIIEKKQPVAFWCNPISGHNTLYWYLQNLGQGPELLIRYENEEAVDDSQLPKDRFSAERLKGVDSTLKIQPAELGDSAVYLCASSSGTRGQETQYFGPGTRLLVL.

This clone was observed a handful of times. V is TRBV27 and J is TRBJ1-5, with 8 bases that match TRBD1. V lost 6 bases and J lost 7; bases outside the gene matches: 8. This CDR3 is 14 amino acids long. Germline V CDR1 and CDR2: MNHEY, SMNVEV (reference sequence). The CDR3 sequence: CASSPDREGQPQHF. The CDR3 DNA follows: TGTGCCAGCAGCCCGGACAGGGAGGGGCAGCCCCAGCATTTT.

V usage is TRBV25-1 and J usage is TRBJ2-7; D is ambiguous. Germline V gives CDR1 MGHDK, CDR2 SYGVNS. This CDR3 region has 14 residues. The V end lost 4 bases, the J end lost 7 bases, and 17 bases lay between the germline ends. The CDR3 DNA sequence: TGTGCCAGCAGTGCCCCCCCGGGTAGAAATGAGCAGTACTTC. Its protein is CASSAPPGRNEQYF.

This clone has just one count. The V gene is TRBV5-1, the J gene TRBJ2-7; 8 bases match TRBD2. The V gene end was trimmed by 5 bases and the J gene end by 0 bases; junction bases not matched to a gene: 4. Per the germline V gene, CDR1 is SGHRS and CDR2 is YFSETQ. This CDR3 comprises 14 residues. DNA for the CDR3: TGCGCCAGCAGTACGGCGGGGGGCTCCTACGAGCAGTACTTC. Translating it yields CASSTAGGSYEQYF.

This rearrangement joins TRBV10-3 to TRBJ2-1; TRBD2 agrees at 12 bases. The CDR3 has 18 amino acids. V shed 6 bases, J shed 1 base, and the junction held 10 bases outside the gene matches. Germline V CDR1 and CDR2: ENHRY, SYGVKD. The DNA of the CDR3 is TGTGCCATCAGCGGGGGGCCTAGCGGGAGGGGATCCTACAATGAGCAGTTCTTC. Amino acid sequence: CAISGGPSGRGSYNEQFF.

The CDR3 loop is CASSLNPTSGTRNEQFF. The CDR3 DNA reads TGTGCCAGCAGCTTAAACCCGACTAGCGGGACGAGAAATGAGCAGTTCTTC. V is TRBV5-4 and J is TRBJ2-1; 11 bases align to TRBD2. From germline, CDR1 is SGHNT and CDR2 YYREEE (reference sequence). The V and J ends lost 2 bases and 7 bases, in that order; junction bases with no gene match: 11. CDR3 length: 17 residues.

The CDR3 spells CASSLDHAGEAFF. In DNA form, the CDR3 reads TGTGCCAGCAGCTTAGATCACGCAGGTGAAGCTTTCTTT. The chain employs TRBV7-2 and TRBJ1-1; D is undetermined. V lost 1 base, J lost 7 bases, and 10 bases lay in between. The germline gives CDR1 SGHTA, CDR2 FQGNSA. The CDR3 loop spans 13 amino acids. The full variable domain, completed using reference TRBV7-2 and TRBJ1-1, is GAGVSQSPSNKVTEKGKDVELRCDPISGHTALYWYRQSLGQGLEFLIYFQGNSAPDKSGLPSDRFSAERTGGSVSTLTIQRTQQEDSAVYLCASSLDHAGEAFFGQGTRLTVV.

V and J are TRBV4-2 and TRBJ2-2, with 14 nucleotides matching TRBD2. J lost 6 bases, V lost 0 bases, and 9 bases had no gene match. The CDR3 spans 19 residues. Looked up from germline, CDR1 is LGHNA and CDR2 is YNFKEQ. CDR3 DNA sequence: TGTGCCAGCAGCCAAGATGATGGGGGACTAGCGGGAGACTCCGGGGAGCTGTTTTTT. Translating gives CASSQDDGGLAGDSGELFF.

This sequence joins TRBV6-6 and TRBJ1-5; maybe TRBD1 (6 bases). The CDR3 runs 15 residues. V was clipped by 5 bases and J by 0 bases, with 11 bases between them. Germline CDR1 and CDR2: MNHNY and SVGAGI (reference sequence). CDR3: CASSGGGDSNQPQHF. The CDR3 nucleotides read TGTGCCAGCAGTGGAGGGGGTGATAGCAATCAGCCCCAGCATTTT.

In DNA form, the CDR3 reads TGTGCCAGCAGTTTATCGAATCCCACAGGGAACTATGGCTACACCTTC. Its translation is CASSLSNPTGNYGYTF. J is TRBJ1-2 and V is TRBV27; TRBD1 is a possible D gene (6 bases). This CDR3 is 16 amino acids long. Trimming shortened V by 0 bases and J by 2 bases, and 13 bases separated the two germline ends. Germline loops: CDR1 MNHEY, CDR2 SMNVEV (reference sequence).

This chain uses TRBV6-6 with TRBJ2-7; D could derive from TRBD1 or TRBD2 (5 bases each). Germline CDR1 MNHNY, CDR2 SVGAGI (reference sequence). The CDR3 extends over 14 amino acids. The germline V and J ends were trimmed by 0 bases and 2 bases, with 8 bases remaining between them. In nucleotides, the CDR3 is TGTGCCAGCAGTTACTCGGGACGGGCCTACGAGCAGTACTTC. The encoded protein is CASSYSGRAYEQYF.

The V call is TRBV7-2, the J call TRBJ2-5; the D gene could be TRBD1 or TRBD2 (5 bases each). V was clipped by 2 bases and J by 1 base, with 11 bases between them. CDR3 length equals 15 residues. Germline lookup yields CDR1 SGHTA and CDR2 FQGNSA. CDR3 DNA: TGTGCCAGCAGCTTAACGTCGGGGCCCCAAGAGACCCAGTACTTC. This translates into CASSLTSGPQETQYF.

The CDR3 DNA reads TGTGCCAGCTCACTTCGGGATACTTCTCTAGCCAAAAACATTCAGTACTTC. Translated, it gives CASSLRDTSLAKNIQYF. The V and J genes are TRBV18 and TRBJ2-4, with D possibly TRBD2 on 5 matching bases. Germline V CDR1 and CDR2: KGHSH, LQKENI. The V end was cut by 4 bases, the J end by 0 bases, with 16 bases between. The CDR3 length is 17 residues.

This chain joins TRBV25-1 and TRBJ1-1, with 7 bases lining up with TRBD1. The V segment lost 3 bases and the J segment 4 bases; nucleotides outside the gene matches: 5. Germline CDR1 MGHDK, CDR2 SYGVNS. The CDR3 is 14 amino acids. The CDR3 region is CASSEAQGFTEAFF. CDR3 nucleotides: TGTGCCAGCAGTGAGGCACAGGGGTTCACTGAAGCTTTCTTT.

The gene calls are TRBV5-1 and TRBJ2-1, with 9 bases matching TRBD1. This CDR3 contains 15 residues. The J segment lost 6 bases and the V segment lost 4 bases, leaving 8 bases of the junction unmatched. CDR1 and CDR2 from the germline V gene are SGHRS and YFSETQ. The CDR3 DNA follows: TGCGCCAGCAGCGAACAGGGGGCGCATGGCAATGAGCAGTTCTTC. This sequence encodes CASSEQGAHGNEQFF.

V gene TRBV11-2 combines with J gene TRBJ1-6; D call uncertain. Trimming pared 1 base from V and 10 bases from J, leaving 14 bases between. The V gene's germline CDR1 is SGHAT and CDR2 FQNNGV. The CDR3 is made up of 15 amino acids. CDR3 sequence reads: CASSLVAGAASPLHF. The CDR3 DNA follows: TGTGCCAGCAGCTTAGTAGCAGGAGCTGCCTCACCCCTCCACTTT.

The V call is TRBV6-5, the J call TRBJ2-7; 10 bases fit TRBD2. The CDR3 length is 14 residues. The germline CDR1 and CDR2 sequences are MNHEY and SVGAGI. The trim removed 6 bases at V and 4 bases at J, leaving 6 bases unmatched. The CDR3, as DNA: TGTGCCAGCAGCGGACTAGCGGAACCATACGAGCAGTACTTC. Its translation: CASSGLAEPYEQYF.

In nucleotides, the CDR3 is TGTGCCAGCAGCTTAAAAGTTCGTCTAGCGGGAGTTCACAATGAGCAGTTCTTC. Its protein product is CASSLKVRLAGVHNEQFF. The chain has TRBV7-9 and TRBJ2-1, with 10 nucleotides matching TRBD2. Germline CDR1 and CDR2: SEHNR and FQNEAQ (reference sequence). V gave up 2 bases and J gave up 5 bases; unmatched junction bases: 12. The CDR3 has 18 amino acids.

The V call is TRBV5-4, the J call TRBJ1-4; weak D call: TRBD1 (5 bases). Trimming removed 0 bases at V and 6 bases at J, with 6 bases between. The CDR3 is 13 residues long. The germline gives CDR1 SGHNT, CDR2 YYREEE (reference sequence). CDR3 residues: CASSLGRDEKLFF. CDR3 nucleotides: TGTGCCAGCAGCTTGGGCAGGGATGAAAAACTGTTTTTT.